This TCR beta chain was identified during a study of blood T cell repertoires in COVID-19. Whole-study context: The samples span acute and convalescent COVID-19 from the United States, Italy and Spain. T cells, B-cell-depleted T cells, or PBMCs supplied cDNA or gDNA.

Authors' analysis steps: Researchers report that nucleated cell counts were estimated from reference gene primer amplification. The repertoire was sequenced with immunoSEQ multiplex PCR; TCRdb's copy has only in-frame clones and lacks some. V, J and clone size are those of that table, while D and trimming were read from the DNA. The table lists 90,000 to 130,000 clones, approximately 84% of them singletons, with approximately 1.5% in the top ten. The CDR3 covers 15 residues. This clonotype originated in a man between 40 and 49 years old with acute or convalescent COVID-19. Sequenced: peripheral blood. This rearrangement joins TRBV21-1 to TRBJ2-3; the D call in the table, TRBD2, was not verified against the DNA. TRBV21-1 counts as a pseudogene. The CDR3 loop is CASRLFGGNTDTQYF. In nucleotides, the CDR3 is TGTGCCAGCAGACTTTTTGGCGGGAACACAGATACGCAGTATTTT.